This TCR beta chain came from a study of beta chain features in type 1 diabetes. Broader study findings: Moderate but significant shortening of TCRB CDR3s was recorded in all four CD4+ subsets from Type 1 diabetes patients. The study found fewer insertions and more deletions at VDJ junctions in type 1 diabetes patients. The study found that naive, central memory and Treg TCRB repertoires appeared more similar in patients than in healthy donors.

Of note for this clone: The antigen is not known.

Since all of the isolated RNA was reverse transcribed, expressed TCRB transcripts were what got sequenced. Measured with immunoSEQ multiplex PCR; TCRdb has only the in-frame clones, and not every one. The profile covers 900,000 or so clones, with 15% to 20% appearing a single time and 0.02% to 0.03% taken by the ten largest. Germline V gene lookup returns CDR1 MNHNY and CDR2 SVGAGI (reference sequence). The CDR3 totals 15 residues. V was clipped by 6 bases and J by 0 bases, with 15 bases between them. The sequenced sample was naive CD4+ T cells from blood. This sequence joins TRBV6-6 and TRBJ2-7, with TRBD2 as a possible D gene (5 bases). The origin of this receptor is a young woman in good health. CDR3 in amino acids: CASRGSGTSSYEQYF. In DNA, the CDR3 is TGTGCCAGCAGGGGTTCGGGAACCTCCTCCTACGAGCAGTACTTC.